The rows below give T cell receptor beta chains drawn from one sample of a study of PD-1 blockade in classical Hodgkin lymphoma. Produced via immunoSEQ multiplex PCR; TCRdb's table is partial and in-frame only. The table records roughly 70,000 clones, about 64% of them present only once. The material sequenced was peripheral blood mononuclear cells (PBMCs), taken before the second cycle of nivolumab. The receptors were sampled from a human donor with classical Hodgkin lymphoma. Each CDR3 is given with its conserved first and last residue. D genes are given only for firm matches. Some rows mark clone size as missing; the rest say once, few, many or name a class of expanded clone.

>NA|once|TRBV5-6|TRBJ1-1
CASSFGLSGAFF
TGTGCCAGCAGCTTCGGGCTGAGCGGAGCTTTCTTT
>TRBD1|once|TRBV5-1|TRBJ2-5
CASSPYQTGLLQETQYF
TGCGCCAGCAGTCCTTACCAGACAGGGCTACTCCAAGAGACCCAGTACTTC
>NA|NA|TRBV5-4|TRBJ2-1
CASSSGLPSGYNEQFF
TGTGCCAGCAGCTCAGGACTGCCCAGCGGATACAATGAGCAGTTCTTC
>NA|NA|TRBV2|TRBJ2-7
CASTIAQGPYEQYF
TGTGCCAGCACCATTGCCCAGGGCCCCTACGAGCAGTACTTC
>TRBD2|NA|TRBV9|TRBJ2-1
CASSAPGLAGSEQFF
TGTGCCAGCAGCGCCCCGGGACTAGCGGGCAGTGAGCAGTTCTTC
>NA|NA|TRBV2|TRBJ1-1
CASSESRELSEAFF
TGTGCCAGCAGTGAATCGCGGGAGTTATCTGAAGCTTTCTTT
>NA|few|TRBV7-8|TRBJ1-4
CASSYNRAPNEKLFF
TGTGCCAGCAGTTACAATCGGGCCCCCAATGAAAAACTGTTTTTT
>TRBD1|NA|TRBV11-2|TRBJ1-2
CASSPGQGAYYGYTF
TGTGCCAGCAGCCCCGGTCAGGGGGCATATTATGGCTACACCTTC
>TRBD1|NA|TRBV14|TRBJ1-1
CASSQADRVEAFF
TGTGCCAGCAGCCAAGCGGACAGGGTTGAAGCTTTCTTT
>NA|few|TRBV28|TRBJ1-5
CASSSAHYSNQPQHF
TGTGCCAGCAGTAGTGCCCACTATAGCAATCAGCCCCAGCATTTT
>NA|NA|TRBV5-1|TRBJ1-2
CASSLGPGASYGYTF
TGCGCCAGCAGCTTGGGGCCAGGGGCCAGCTATGGCTACACCTTC
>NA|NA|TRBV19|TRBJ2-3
CASSIQGIGTDTQYF
TGTGCCAGTAGTATTCAGGGGATCGGCACAGATACGCAGTATTTT
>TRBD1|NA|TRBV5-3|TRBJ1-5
CARSFYAGQGINQPQHF
TGTGCCAGAAGCTTTTACGCGGGACAGGGCATTAATCAGCCCCAGCATTTT
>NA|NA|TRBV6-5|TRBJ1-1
CASGFSTEAFF
TGTGCATCAGGATTTAGCACTGAAGCTTTCTTT
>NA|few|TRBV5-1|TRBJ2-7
CASSLAGRNEQYF
TGCGCCAGCAGCTTGGCCGGAAGGAACGAGCAGTACTTC
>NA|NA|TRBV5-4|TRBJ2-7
CASSLVGASYEQYF
TGTGCCAGCAGCTTGGTTGGTGCTTCCTACGAGCAGTACTTC
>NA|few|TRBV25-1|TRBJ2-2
CASSDQGISTGELFF
TGTGCCAGCAGTGATCAGGGAATTTCCACCGGGGAGCTGTTTTTT
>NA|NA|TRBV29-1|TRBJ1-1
CSGGDYTEAFF
TGCAGCGGGGGGGATTACACTGAAGCTTTCTTT
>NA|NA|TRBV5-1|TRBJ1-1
CASSLATANTEAFF
TGCGCCAGCAGCTTGGCGACAGCTAACACTGAAGCTTTCTTT
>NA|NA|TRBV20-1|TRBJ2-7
CSAGGAYEQYF
TGCAGTGCGGGGGGAGCCTACGAGCAGTACTTC
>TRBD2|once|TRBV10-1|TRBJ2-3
CASSEVPGRPPYTDTQYF
TGCGCCAGCAGTGAAGTACCCGGGAGGCCACCCTACACAGATACGCAGTATTTT
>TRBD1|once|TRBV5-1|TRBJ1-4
CASGLGQGGEKLFF
TGCGCCAGCGGTTTGGGACAGGGAGGTGAAAAACTGTTTTTT
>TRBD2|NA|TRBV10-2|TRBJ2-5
CASVSGGQETQYF
TGCGCCAGCGTTAGCGGGGGCCAAGAGACCCAGTACTTC
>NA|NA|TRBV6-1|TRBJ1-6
CASRSLQGSNSPLHF
TGTGCCAGCAGATCCCTACAGGGATCTAATTCACCCCTCCACTTT
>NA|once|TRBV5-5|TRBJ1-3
CASSFDSGPRLYHF
TGTGCCAGCAGTTTCGACTCAGGGCCTCGACTTTACCATTTT
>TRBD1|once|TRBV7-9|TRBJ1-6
CASSPWTGEGSPLHF
TGTGCCAGCAGCCCGTGGACAGGGGAAGGGTCACCCCTCCACTTT
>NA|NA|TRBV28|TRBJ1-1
CASADSYTEAFF
TGTGCCAGCGCTGATAGTTACACTGAAGCTTTCTTT
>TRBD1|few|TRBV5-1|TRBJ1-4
CASSRTGGNEKLFF
TGCGCCAGCAGCCGGACAGGGGGTAATGAAAAACTGTTTTTT
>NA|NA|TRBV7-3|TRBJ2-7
CASSLFTGSYEQYF
TGTGCCAGCAGCTTATTCACGGGTTCCTACGAGCAGTACTTC
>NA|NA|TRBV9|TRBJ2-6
CASSAEPGANVLTF
TGTGCCAGCAGCGCCGAGCCTGGGGCCAACGTCCTGACTTTC
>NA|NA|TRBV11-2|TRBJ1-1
CASSLDGSTTEAFF
TGTGCCAGCAGCTTAGATGGCAGCACCACTGAAGCTTTCTTT
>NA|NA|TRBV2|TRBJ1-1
CASSGPLGILNTEAFF
TGTGCCAGCAGTGGACCCCTCGGTATCCTAAACACTGAAGCTTTCTTT
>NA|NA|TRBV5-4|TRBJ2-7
CASSFQGIDGEQYF
TGTGCCAGCAGTTTCCAGGGTATCGATGGCGAGCAGTACTTC